This is a list of T cell receptor beta chains from one sample in a study of tumor-infiltrating lymphocytes in primary liver carcinoma. One entry per CDR3 protein results from TCRdb running MiXCR on the multiplex PCR reads. The sample lists roughly 49,000 distinct CDR3 sequences, 65% to 80% occurring once. The sample comprised liver tumor tissue from sampling region 5. The receptors derive from a man aged 35 to 55 with primary liver carcinoma and hepatitis B virus infection. The CDR3 runs from the conserved cysteine through the conserved F or W. A D gene is named only where the DNA matches it firmly. Clone size is given for some rows only: seen once, a few or many times, or a class if the clone is expanded.

many TRBV6-6 TRBD2 CASSYFPGLAGEGGTDTQYF
few TRBV2 . CASSEWGSEETQYF
medium-sized TRBV5-1 . CASSLSGIPDGQFF
. TRBV30 . CAWCRGPGGNEQFF
once TRBV12-3/TRBV12-4 TRBD2 CTSSSMTGGIGELFF
. TRBV7-3 . CASSYGSLSTDTQYF
many TRBV5-4 TRBD2 CASSLGLAGDTDTQYF
. TRBV4-2 TRBD2 CATSGLAGVFMSYEQYF
. TRBV10-1 . CASSDQEQPRHF
. TRBV11-2 . CGSSLTDTAYEQYF
. TRBV5-6 . CVSSLDPGNADTQYF
. TRBV29-1 TRBD2 CSVRLAGGSCYEQYF
medium-sized TRBV11-3 . CASSLALGETQYF
. TRBV7-2 TRBD2 CTSSLYRGLANTRELFF
. TRBV5-1 TRBD2 CASSWGLVDTDTQYF
many TRBV4-1 . CASSQVTNYGYTF